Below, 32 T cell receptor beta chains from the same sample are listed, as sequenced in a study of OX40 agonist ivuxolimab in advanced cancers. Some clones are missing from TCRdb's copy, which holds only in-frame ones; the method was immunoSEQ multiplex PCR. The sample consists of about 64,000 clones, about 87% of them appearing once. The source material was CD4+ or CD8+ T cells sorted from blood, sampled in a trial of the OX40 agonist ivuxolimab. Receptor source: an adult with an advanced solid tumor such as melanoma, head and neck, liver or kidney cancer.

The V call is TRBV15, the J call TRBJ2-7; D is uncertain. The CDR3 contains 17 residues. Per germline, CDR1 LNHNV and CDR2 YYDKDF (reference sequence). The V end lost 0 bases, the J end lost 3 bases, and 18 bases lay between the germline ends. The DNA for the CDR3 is TGTGCCACCAGCAGAGATAAGGGATCACGGATCAACTACGAGCAGTACTTC. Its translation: CATSRDKGSRINYEQYF.

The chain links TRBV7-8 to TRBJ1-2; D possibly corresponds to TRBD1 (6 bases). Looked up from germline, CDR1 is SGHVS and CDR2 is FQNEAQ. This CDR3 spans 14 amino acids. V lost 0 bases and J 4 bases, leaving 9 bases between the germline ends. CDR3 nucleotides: TGTGCCAGCAGCTTAGCGGAGGGGGGCTATGGCTACACCTTC. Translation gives CASSLAEGGYGYTF. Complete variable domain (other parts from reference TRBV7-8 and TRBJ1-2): GAGVSQSPRYKVAKRGQDVALRCDPISGHVSLFWYQQALGQGPEFLTYFQNEAQLDKSGLPSDRFFAERPEGSVSTLKIQRTQQEDSAVYLCASSLAEGGYGYTFGSGTRLTVV.

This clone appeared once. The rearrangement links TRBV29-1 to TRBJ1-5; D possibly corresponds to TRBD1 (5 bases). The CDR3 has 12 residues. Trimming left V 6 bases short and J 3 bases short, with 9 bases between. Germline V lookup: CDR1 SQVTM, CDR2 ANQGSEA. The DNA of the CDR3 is TGCAGCGTGGCGGGGGACAATCAGCCCCAGCATTTT. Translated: CSVAGDNQPQHF.

The CDR3 loop is CASSIEGEPAKNIQYF. The CDR3 DNA sequence: TGTGCCAGTAGTATTGAGGGGGAGCCGGCCAAAAACATTCAGTACTTC. This chain connects TRBV19 to TRBJ2-4; maybe TRBD1 (6 bases). From germline, CDR1 is LNHDA and CDR2 SQIVND (reference sequence). The CDR3 has 16 amino acids. Trimming cost V 3 bases and J 1 base, with 13 bases left between them.

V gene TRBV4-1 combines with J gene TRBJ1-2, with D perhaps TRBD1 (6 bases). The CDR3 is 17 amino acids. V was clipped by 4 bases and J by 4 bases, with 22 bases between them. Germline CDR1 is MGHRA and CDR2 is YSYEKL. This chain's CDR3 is CASSLGGVAWFGYGYTF. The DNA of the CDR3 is TGCGCCAGCAGCCTAGGGGGGGTGGCGTGGTTCGGCTATGGCTACACCTTC.

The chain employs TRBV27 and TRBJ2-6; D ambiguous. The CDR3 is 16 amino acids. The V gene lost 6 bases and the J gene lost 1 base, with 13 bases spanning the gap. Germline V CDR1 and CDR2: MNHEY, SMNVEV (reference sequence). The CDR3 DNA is TGTGCCAGCAGCCACCCTTCGTTATCTGGGGCCAACGTCCTGACTTTC. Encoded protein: CASSHPSLSGANVLTF.

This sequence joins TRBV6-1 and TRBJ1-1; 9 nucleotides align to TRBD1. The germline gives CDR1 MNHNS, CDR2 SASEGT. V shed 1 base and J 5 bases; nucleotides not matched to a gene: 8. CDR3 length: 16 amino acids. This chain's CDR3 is CASSEGQGVGKTEAFF. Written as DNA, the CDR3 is TGTGCCAGCAGTGAAGGACAGGGGGTAGGAAAAACTGAAGCTTTCTTT.

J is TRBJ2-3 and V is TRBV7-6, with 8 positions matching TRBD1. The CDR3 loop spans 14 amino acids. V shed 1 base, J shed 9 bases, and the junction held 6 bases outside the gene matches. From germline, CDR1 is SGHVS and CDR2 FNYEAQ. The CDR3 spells CASSLGQGAWTQYF. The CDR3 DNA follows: TGTGCCAGCAGCTTAGGCCAGGGGGCATGGACGCAGTATTTT. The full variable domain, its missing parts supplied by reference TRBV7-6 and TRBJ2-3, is GAGVSQSPRYKVTKRGQDVALRCDPISGHVSLYWYRQALGQGPEFLTYFNYEAQQDKSGLPNDRFSAERPEGSISTLTIQRTEQRDSAMYRCASSLGQGAWTQYFGPGTRLTVL.

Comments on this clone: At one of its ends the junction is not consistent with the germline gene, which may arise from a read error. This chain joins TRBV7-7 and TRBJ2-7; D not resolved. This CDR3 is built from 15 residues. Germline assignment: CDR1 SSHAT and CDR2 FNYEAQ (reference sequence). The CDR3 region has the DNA TGTGCTAGCAGTCCTTTTCCAACAGCCGTACGGGAGCAGTACTTC. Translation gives CASSPFPTAVREQYF.

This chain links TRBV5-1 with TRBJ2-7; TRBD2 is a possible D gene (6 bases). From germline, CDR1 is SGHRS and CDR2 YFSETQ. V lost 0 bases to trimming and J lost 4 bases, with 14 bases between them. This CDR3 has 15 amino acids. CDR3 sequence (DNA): TGCGCCAGCAGCTTGGAGGAGGGATGGGAGTACGAGCAGTACTTC. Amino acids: CASSLEEGWEYEQYF.

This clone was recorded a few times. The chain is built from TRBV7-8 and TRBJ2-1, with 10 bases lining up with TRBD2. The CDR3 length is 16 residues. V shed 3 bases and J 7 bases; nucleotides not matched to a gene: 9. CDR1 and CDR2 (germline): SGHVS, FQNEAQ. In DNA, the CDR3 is TGTGCCAGCAGCTTGGGAAGCGGGAGGGGAGGAAATGAGCAGTTCTTC. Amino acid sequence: CASSLGSGRGGNEQFF. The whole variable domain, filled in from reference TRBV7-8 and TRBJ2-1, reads GAGVSQSPRYKVAKRGQDVALRCDPISGHVSLFWYQQALGQGPEFLTYFQNEAQLDKSGLPSDRFFAERPEGSVSTLKIQRTQQEDSAVYLCASSLGSGRGGNEQFFGPGTRLTVL.

The CDR3: CASSYRHLTEKLFF. DNA of the CDR3: TGTGCCAGCAGCTACCGACACCTCACAGAAAAACTGTTTTTT. The chain joins TRBV7-2 to TRBJ1-4; no definite D call. Germline V gene data show CDR1 as SGHTA and CDR2 as FQGNSA. V was cut by 4 bases and J by 8 bases, with 14 bases left in between. CDR3 length: 14 amino acids.

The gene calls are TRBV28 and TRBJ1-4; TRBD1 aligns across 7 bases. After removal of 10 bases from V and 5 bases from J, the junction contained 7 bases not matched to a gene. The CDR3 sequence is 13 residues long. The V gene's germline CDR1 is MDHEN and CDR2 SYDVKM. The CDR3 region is CATNRDRNEKLFF. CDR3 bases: TGTGCCACCAACCGGGACAGAAATGAAAAACTGTTTTTT.

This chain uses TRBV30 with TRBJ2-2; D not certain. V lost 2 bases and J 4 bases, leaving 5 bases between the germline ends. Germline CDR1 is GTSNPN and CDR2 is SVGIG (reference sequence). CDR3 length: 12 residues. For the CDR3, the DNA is TGTGCCTGGAGTCCCGTCACCGGGGAGCTGTTTTTT. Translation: CAWSPVTGELFF. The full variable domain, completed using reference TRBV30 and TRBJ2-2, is SQTIHQWPATLVQPVGSPLSLECTVEGTSNPNLYWYRQAAGRGLQLLFYSVGIGQISSEVPQNLSASRPQDRQFILSSKKLLLSDSGFYLCAWSPVTGELFFGEGSRLTVL.

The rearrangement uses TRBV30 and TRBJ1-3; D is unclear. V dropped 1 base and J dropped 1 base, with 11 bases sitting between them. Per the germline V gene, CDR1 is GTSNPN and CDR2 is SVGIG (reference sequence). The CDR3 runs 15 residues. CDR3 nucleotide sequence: TGTGCCTGGAGTGCGGACTCCTTATCTGGAAACACCATATATTTT. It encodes CAWSADSLSGNTIYF.

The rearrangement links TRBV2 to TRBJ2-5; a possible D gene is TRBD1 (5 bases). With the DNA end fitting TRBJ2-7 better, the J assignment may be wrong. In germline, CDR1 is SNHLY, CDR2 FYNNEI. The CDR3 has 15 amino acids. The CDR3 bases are TGTGCCAGCAGAAGCCCAAGGGGATGGTCCTACGAGCAGTACTTC. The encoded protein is CASRSPRGWSYEQYF.

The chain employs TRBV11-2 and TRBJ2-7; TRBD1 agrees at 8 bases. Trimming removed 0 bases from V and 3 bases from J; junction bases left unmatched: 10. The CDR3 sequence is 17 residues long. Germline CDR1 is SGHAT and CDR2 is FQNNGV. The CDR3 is CASSLDGGTGFFYEQYF. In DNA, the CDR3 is TGTGCCAGCAGCTTAGATGGAGGGACAGGTTTTTTCTACGAGCAGTACTTC.

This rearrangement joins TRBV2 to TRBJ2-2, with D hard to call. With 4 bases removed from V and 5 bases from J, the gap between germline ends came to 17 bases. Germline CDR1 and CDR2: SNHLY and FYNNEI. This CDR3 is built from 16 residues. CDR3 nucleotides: TGTGCCAGCAGTGCGACCCTAAGCGCTAAAACCGGGGAGCTGTTTTTT. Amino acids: CASSATLSAKTGELFF.

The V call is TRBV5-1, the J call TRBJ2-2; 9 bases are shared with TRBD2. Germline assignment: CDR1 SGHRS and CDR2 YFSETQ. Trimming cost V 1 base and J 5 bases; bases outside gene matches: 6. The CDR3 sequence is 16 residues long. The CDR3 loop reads CASSLSLAGGTGELFF. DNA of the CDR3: TGCGCCAGCAGCTTGAGCCTCGCGGGAGGGACCGGGGAGCTGTTTTTT.

The CDR3 DNA reads as TGTGCCAGCAGCTGGACAGGGGTGAAGGGCTACACCTTC. The encoded protein is CASSWTGVKGYTF. The chain joins TRBV28 to TRBJ1-2, with 9 bases aligning to TRBD1. The CDR3 sequence is 13 residues long. Germline loops: CDR1 MDHEN, CDR2 SYDVKM. V trimming: 6 bases; J trimming: 8 bases; junction bases outside the gene matches: 7.

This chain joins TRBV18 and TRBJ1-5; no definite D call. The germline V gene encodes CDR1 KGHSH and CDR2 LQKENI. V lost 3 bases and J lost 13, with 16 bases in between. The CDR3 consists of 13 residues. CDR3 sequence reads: CASSPQPDEKQHF. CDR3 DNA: TGTGCCAGCTCACCCCAGCCGGATGAGAAACAGCATTTT. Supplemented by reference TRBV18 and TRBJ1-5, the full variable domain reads NAGVMQNPRHLVRRRGQEARLRCSPMKGHSHVYWYRQLPEEGLKFMVYLQKENIIDESGMPKERFSAEFPKEGPSILRIQQVVRGDSAAYFCASSPQPDEKQHFGDGTRLSIL.

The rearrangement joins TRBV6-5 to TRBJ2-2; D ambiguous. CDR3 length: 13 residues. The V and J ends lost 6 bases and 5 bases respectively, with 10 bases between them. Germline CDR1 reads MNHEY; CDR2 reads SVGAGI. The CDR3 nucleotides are TGTGCCAGCAGGGCAGAGGCAACCGGGGAGCTGTTTTTT. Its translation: CASRAEATGELFF.

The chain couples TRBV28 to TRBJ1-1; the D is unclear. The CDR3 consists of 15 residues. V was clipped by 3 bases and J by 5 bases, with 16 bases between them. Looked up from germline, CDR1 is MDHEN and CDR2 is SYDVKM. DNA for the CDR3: TGTGCCAGCAGTTTCCCCTCCCACCGTCGAACTGAAGCTTTCTTT. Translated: CASSFPSHRRTEAFF.

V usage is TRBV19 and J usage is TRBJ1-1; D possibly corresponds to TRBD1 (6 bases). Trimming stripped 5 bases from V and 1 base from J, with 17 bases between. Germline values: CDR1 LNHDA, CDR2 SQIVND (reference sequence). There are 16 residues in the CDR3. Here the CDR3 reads CASSSPPGAGNTEAFF. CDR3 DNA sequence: TGTGCCAGTAGTTCCCCTCCAGGGGCAGGGAACACTGAAGCTTTCTTT.

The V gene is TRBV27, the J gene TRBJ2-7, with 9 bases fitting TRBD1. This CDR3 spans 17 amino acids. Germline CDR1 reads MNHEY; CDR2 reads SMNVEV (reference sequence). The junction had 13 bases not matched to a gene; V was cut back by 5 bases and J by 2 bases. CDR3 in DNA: TGTGCCAGCAGTCCCACGAGGGACAGGGTGGTTGCCTACGAGCAGTACTTC. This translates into CASSPTRDRVVAYEQYF.

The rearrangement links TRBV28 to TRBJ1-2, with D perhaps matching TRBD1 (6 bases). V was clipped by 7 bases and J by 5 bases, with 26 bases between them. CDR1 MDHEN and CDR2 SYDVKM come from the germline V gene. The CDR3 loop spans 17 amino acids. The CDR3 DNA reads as TGTGCCAGCACCATCAAGGGGCAGGGGCGACTCCTTTATGGCTACACCTTC. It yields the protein CASTIKGQGRLLYGYTF.

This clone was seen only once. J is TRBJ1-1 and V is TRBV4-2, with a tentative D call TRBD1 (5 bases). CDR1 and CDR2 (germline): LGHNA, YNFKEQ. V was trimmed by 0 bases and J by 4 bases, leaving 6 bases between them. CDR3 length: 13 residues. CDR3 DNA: TGTGCCAGCAGCCAAGAGGGACGCACTGAAGCTTTCTTT. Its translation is CASSQEGRTEAFF.

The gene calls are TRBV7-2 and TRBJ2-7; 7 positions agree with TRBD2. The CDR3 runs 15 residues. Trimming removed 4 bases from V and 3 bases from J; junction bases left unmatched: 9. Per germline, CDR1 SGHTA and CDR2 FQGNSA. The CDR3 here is CASSSLTSVRYEQYF. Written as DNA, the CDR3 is TGTGCCAGCAGCTCCCTTACTAGCGTCCGCTACGAGCAGTACTTC.

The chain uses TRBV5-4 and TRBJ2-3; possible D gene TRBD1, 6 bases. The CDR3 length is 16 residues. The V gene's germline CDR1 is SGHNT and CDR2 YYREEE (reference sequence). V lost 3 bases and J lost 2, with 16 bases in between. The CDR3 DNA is TGTGCCAGCAGCTCCGGGACAAAGAGAAACACAGATACGCAGTATTTT. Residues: CASSSGTKRNTDTQYF.

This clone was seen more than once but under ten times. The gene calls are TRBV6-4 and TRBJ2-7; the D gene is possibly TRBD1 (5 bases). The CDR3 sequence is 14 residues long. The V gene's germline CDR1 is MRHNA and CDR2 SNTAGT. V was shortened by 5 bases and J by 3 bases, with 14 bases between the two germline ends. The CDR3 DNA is TGTGCCAGCAGTCCCGAAGTCGACAGCTACGAGCAGTACTTC. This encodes CASSPEVDSYEQYF.

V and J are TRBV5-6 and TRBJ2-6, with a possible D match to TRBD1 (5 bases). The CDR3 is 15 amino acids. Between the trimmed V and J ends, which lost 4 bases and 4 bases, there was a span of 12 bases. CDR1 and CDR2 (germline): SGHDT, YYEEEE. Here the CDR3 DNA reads TGTGCCAGCAGCCAATTCAGGGCGGGGGCCAACGTCCTGACTTTC. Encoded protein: CASSQFRAGANVLTF.

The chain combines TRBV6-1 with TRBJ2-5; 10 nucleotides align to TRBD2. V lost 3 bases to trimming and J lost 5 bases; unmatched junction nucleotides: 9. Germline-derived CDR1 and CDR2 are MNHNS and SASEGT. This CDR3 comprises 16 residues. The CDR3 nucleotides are TGTGCCAGCAGTGAGTTACCTAGCGGGAGTTCGGAGACCCAGTACTTC. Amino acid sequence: CASSELPSGSSETQYF.